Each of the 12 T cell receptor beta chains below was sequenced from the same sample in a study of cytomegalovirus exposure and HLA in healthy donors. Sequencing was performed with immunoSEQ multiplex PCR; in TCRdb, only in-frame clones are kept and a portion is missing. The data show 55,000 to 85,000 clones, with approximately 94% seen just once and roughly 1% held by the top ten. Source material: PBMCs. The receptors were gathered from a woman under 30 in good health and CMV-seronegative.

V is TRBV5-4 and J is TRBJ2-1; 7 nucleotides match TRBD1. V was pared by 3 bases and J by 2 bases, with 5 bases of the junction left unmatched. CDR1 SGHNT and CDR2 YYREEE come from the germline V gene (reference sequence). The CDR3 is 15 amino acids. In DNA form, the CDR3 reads TGTGCCAGCAGCTCACAGGGGCCGGCCTACAATGAGCAGTTCTTC. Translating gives CASSSQGPAYNEQFF.

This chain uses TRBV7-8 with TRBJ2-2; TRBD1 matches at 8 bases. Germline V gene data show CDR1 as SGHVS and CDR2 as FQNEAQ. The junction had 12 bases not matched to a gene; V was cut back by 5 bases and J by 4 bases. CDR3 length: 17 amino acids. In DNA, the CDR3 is TGTGCCAGCAGCCCGCATAGTGGGACAGGATCCACCGGGGAGCTGTTTTTT. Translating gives CASSPHSGTGSTGELFF.

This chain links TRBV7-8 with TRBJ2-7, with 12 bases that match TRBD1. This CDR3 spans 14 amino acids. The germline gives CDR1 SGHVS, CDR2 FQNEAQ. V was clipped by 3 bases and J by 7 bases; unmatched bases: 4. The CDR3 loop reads CASSLGQGAKEQYF. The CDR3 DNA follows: TGTGCCAGCAGCTTGGGACAGGGGGCGAAAGAGCAGTACTTC.

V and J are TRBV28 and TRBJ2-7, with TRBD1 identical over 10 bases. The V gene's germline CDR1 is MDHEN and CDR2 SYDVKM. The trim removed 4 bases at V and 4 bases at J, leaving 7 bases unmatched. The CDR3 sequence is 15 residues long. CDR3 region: CASSSRTGGAYEQYF. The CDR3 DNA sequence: TGTGCCAGCAGTTCCCGGACAGGGGGAGCGTACGAGCAGTACTTC.

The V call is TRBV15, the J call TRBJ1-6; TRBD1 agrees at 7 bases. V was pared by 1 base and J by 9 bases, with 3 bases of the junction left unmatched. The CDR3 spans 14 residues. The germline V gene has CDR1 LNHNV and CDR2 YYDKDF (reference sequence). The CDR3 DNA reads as TGTGCCACCAGCAGAGGACAGGGCAGTTCACCCCTCCACTTT. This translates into CATSRGQGSSPLHF.

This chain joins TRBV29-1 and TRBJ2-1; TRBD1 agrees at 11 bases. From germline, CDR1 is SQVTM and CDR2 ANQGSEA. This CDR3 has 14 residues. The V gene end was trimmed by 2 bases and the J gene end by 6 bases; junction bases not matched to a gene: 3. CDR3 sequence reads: CSVETGTGGNEQFF. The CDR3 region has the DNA TGCAGCGTTGAAACCGGGACAGGGGGCAATGAGCAGTTCTTC.

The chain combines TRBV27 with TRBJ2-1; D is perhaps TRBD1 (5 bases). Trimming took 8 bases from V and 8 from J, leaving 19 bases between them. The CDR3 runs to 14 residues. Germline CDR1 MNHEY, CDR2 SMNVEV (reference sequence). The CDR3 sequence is CASSPGSGHHEQFF. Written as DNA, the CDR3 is TGTGCCAGCTCCCCAGGTTCAGGGCACCATGAGCAGTTCTTC.

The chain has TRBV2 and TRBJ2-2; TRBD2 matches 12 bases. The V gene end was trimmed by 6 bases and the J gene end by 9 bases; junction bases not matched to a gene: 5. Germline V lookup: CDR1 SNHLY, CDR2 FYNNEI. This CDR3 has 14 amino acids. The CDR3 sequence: CASRASGGARELFF. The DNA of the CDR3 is TGTGCCAGCAGGGCTAGCGGGGGGGCCAGGGAGCTGTTTTTT.

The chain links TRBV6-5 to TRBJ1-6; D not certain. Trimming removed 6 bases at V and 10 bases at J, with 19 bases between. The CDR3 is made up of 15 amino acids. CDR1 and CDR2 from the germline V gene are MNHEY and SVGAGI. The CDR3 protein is CASRPTRERNSPLHF. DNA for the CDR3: TGTGCCAGCAGACCGACCCGGGAACGGAACTCACCCCTCCACTTT.

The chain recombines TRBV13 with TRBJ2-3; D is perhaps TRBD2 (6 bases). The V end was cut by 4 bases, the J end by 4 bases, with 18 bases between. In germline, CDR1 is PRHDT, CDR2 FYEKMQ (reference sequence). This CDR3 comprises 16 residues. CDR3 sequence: CASSSKGGVLADTQYF. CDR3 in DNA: TGTGCCAGCAGCTCGAAAGGCGGGGTGTTAGCAGATACGCAGTATTTT.

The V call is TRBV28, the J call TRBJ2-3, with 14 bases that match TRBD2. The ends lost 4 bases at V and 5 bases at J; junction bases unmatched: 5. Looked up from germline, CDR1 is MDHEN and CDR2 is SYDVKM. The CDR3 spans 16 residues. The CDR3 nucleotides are TGTGCCAGCAGTTGGGGACTAGCGGGAGTACGAGATACGCAGTATTTT. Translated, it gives CASSWGLAGVRDTQYF.

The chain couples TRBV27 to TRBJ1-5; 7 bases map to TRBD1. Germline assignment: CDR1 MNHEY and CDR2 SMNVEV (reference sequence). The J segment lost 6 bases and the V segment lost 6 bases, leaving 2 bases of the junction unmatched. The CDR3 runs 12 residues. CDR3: CASRTGSQPQHF. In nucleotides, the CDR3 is TGTGCCAGCAGGACAGGGAGTCAGCCCCAGCATTTT.